Each of the 19 T cell receptor beta chains below was sequenced from the same sample in a study of cytomegalovirus exposure and HLA in healthy donors. Researchers ran the PCR with 60 Vbeta and 13 Jbeta primers. The method was immunoSEQ multiplex PCR; TCRdb's version includes in-frame clones alone and lacks a portion of them. The clone table shows 60,000 to 100,000 clones, with the ten largest holding about 4.6%. The sequenced material came from PBMCs. The origin of the receptors is a man aged 30-40 years in good health and CMV-seronegative.

CDR3: CASSSGTGDEKLFF. The CDR3 DNA sequence: TGTGCCAGCAGCTCCGGGACTGGGGATGAAAAACTGTTTTTT. The V call is TRBV7-9, the J call TRBJ1-4; a possible D gene is TRBD1 (5 bases). The V end lost 4 bases, the J end lost 6 bases, and 12 bases lay between the germline ends. CDR1 SEHNR and CDR2 FQNEAQ come from the germline V gene (reference sequence). The CDR3 extends over 14 amino acids. The full variable domain, with the rest looked up from reference TRBV7-9 and TRBJ1-4, is DTGVSQNPRHKITKRGQNVTFRCDPISEHNRLYWYRQTLGQGPEFLTYFQNEAQLEKSRLLSDRFSAERPKGSFSTLEIQRTEQGDSAMYLCASSSGTGDEKLFFGSGTQLSVL.

The V gene is TRBV28, the J gene TRBJ2-7; D gene uncertain. The V gene lost 3 bases and the J gene lost 1 base, with 13 bases spanning the gap. The length of the CDR3 is 15 residues. CDR1 is MDHEN and CDR2 is SYDVKM in the germline V gene. The CDR3 coding sequence is TGTGCCAGCAGTTTTTCGTGGGCATTGTCCTACGAGCAGTACTTC. Protein: CASSFSWALSYEQYF.

The CDR3 DNA follows: TGTGCCAGCAGCTCTGGGGCTAGCGGGAGGGCCGGGACAGATACGCAGTATTTT. This encodes CASSSGASGRAGTDTQYF. V and J are TRBV7-3 and TRBJ2-3, with 12 bases that match TRBD2. Trimming cost V 4 bases and J 3 bases; bases outside gene matches: 11. The germline V gene has CDR1 SGHTA and CDR2 FQGTGA. CDR3 size: 18 residues.

V usage is TRBV18 and J usage is TRBJ1-6; D is ambiguous. This CDR3 region has 14 residues. The V and J ends lost 3 bases and 8 bases respectively, with 11 bases between them. Germline values: CDR1 KGHSH, CDR2 LQKENI. The CDR3 region is CASSPEGPHSPLHF. Written as DNA, the CDR3 is TGTGCCAGCTCACCGGAGGGCCCCCATTCACCCCTCCACTTT.

This rearrangement joins TRBV4-2 to TRBJ2-2; 7 bases are shared with TRBD1. Germline loops: CDR1 LGHNA, CDR2 YNFKEQ. Trimming cost V 3 bases and J 0 bases; bases outside gene matches: 7. The CDR3 totals 17 residues. The DNA for the CDR3 is TGTGCCAGCAGCCACGAACTCGGGACAGCGAACACCGGGGAGCTGTTTTTT. It codes for CASSHELGTANTGELFF.

The rearrangement uses TRBV5-4 and TRBJ2-1, with TRBD1 matching 9 bases. Trimming at V came to 5 bases and at J to 10 bases, leaving 10 bases not matched to a gene. Germline V lookup: CDR1 SGHNT, CDR2 YYREEE (reference sequence). CDR3 size: 14 residues. In DNA, the CDR3 is TGTGCCAGCAGAGGTGGGACAGGGTATAGCGAGCAGTTCTTC. Encoded protein: CASRGGTGYSEQFF.

The rearrangement joins TRBV29-1 to TRBJ1-1; a weak D match, TRBD1 (6 bases). CDR3 length: 14 amino acids. The V gene lost 4 bases and the J gene lost 3 bases, with 15 bases spanning the gap. Germline V gene sequence: CDR1 SQVTM, CDR2 ANQGSEA. Here the CDR3 reads CSVVPGQGYTEAFF. DNA of the CDR3: TGCAGCGTTGTTCCGGGGCAGGGGTACACTGAAGCTTTCTTT.

V is TRBV19 and J is TRBJ1-5; D is perhaps TRBD1 (6 bases). CDR3 length: 15 residues. Germline CDR1 LNHDA, CDR2 SQIVND (reference sequence). V lost 3 bases to trimming and J lost 4 bases, with 13 bases between them. This CDR3 reads CASSISGGVNQPQHF. CDR3 nucleotides: TGTGCCAGTAGTATCTCTGGGGGCGTAAATCAGCCCCAGCATTTT.

This chain connects TRBV9 to TRBJ2-5, with D unclear. V was shortened by 3 bases and J by 5 bases, with 11 bases between the two germline ends. CDR3 length: 13 amino acids. The V gene's germline CDR1 is SGDLS and CDR2 YYNGEE. As DNA, the CDR3 is TGTGCCAGCAGCGCCTTACCACAGGAGACCCAGTACTTC. It is translated as CASSALPQETQYF.

V is TRBV7-8 and J is TRBJ2-7; tentatively, D is TRBD1 (6 bases). V dropped 5 bases and J dropped 1 base, with 6 bases sitting between them. CDR1 and CDR2 (germline): SGHVS, FQNEAQ. The CDR3 extends over 12 amino acids. The DNA of the CDR3 is TGTGCCAGCAGCAGGGGGTCCTACGAGCAGTACTTC. Protein product: CASSRGSYEQYF.

The V gene is TRBV13, the J gene TRBJ2-1; a possible D gene is TRBD1 (5 bases). The CDR3 is made up of 14 amino acids. The germline V gene has CDR1 PRHDT and CDR2 FYEKMQ (reference sequence). Trimming stripped 3 bases from V and 10 bases from J, with 16 bases between. CDR3 region: CASSFYTVPGEQFF. CDR3 in DNA: TGTGCCAGCAGCTTTTACACCGTCCCAGGGGAGCAGTTCTTC.

The chain combines TRBV11-2 with TRBJ1-1; D is unclear. The CDR3 contains 15 residues. V lost 6 bases to trimming and J lost 5 bases, with 19 bases between them. CDR1 and CDR2 from the germline V gene are SGHAT and FQNNGV. CDR3 protein: CASSSARTGGTEAFF. In DNA form, the CDR3 reads TGTGCCAGCAGTTCTGCACGGACGGGCGGGACTGAAGCTTTCTTT.

V is TRBV5-1 and J is TRBJ2-3; possible D gene TRBD2, 6 bases. Trimming cost V 3 bases and J 4 bases, with 21 bases left between them. The CDR3 contains 17 residues. Germline CDR1 and CDR2: SGHRS and YFSETQ. The CDR3 sequence: CASSSVWRGKGADTQYF. The CDR3 nucleotides read TGCGCCAGCAGCTCGGTGTGGCGGGGCAAAGGCGCAGATACGCAGTATTTT.

The V gene is TRBV4-2, the J gene TRBJ2-1; 8 nucleotides agree with TRBD2. Germline V gene lookup returns CDR1 LGHNA and CDR2 YNFKEQ. Trimming took 0 bases from V and 7 from J; bases not matched to a gene: 5. This CDR3 contains 15 residues. The CDR3, as DNA: TGTGCCAGCAGCCAAGAGATCGGGACTAGTAATGAGCAGTTCTTC. Translated, it gives CASSQEIGTSNEQFF.

Regarding this clone: Other DNA sequences in the same sample also yield this CDR3. The chain is built from TRBV4-1 and TRBJ2-1, with D possibly matching TRBD1 (5 bases). CDR3 length: 15 residues. The V gene lost 2 bases and the J gene lost 7 bases, with 15 bases spanning the gap. Germline CDR1 reads MGHRA; CDR2 reads YSYEKL. The CDR3 is CASSQHTTPGNEQFF. The CDR3 DNA follows: TGCGCCAGCAGCCAACACACGACACCAGGGAATGAGCAGTTCTTC.

V usage is TRBV18 and J usage is TRBJ1-2, with 9 bases fitting TRBD1. The CDR3 spans 17 residues. The germline V gene has CDR1 KGHSH and CDR2 LQKENI. Trimming cost V 3 bases and J 3 bases; bases outside gene matches: 11. CDR3 region: CASSPRSTGGGDYGYTF. CDR3 bases: TGTGCCAGCTCACCGCGATCGACAGGGGGAGGGGACTATGGCTACACCTTC.

The V and J genes are TRBV19 and TRBJ2-5; possibly TRBD2 for D (5 bases). The CDR3 loop spans 13 amino acids. Per the germline V gene, CDR1 is LNHDA and CDR2 is SQIVND (reference sequence). V was shortened by 4 bases and J by 5 bases, with 11 bases between the two germline ends. The CDR3 is CASSTGLMETQYF. The CDR3 region has the DNA TGTGCCAGTAGTACAGGACTTATGGAGACCCAGTACTTC. The entire variable domain, with the rest obtained from reference TRBV19 and TRBJ2-5, is as follows: DGGITQSPKYLFRKEGQNVTLSCEQNLNHDAMYWYRQDPGQGLRLIYYSQIVNDFQKGDIAEGYSVSREKKESFPLTVTSAQKNPTAFYLCASSTGLMETQYFGPGTRLLVL.

V usage is TRBV7-8 and J usage is TRBJ1-1; D may be TRBD1 (5 bases). Between the trimmed V and J ends, which lost 0 bases and 0 bases, there was a span of 8 bases. Germline-derived CDR1 and CDR2 are SGHVS and FQNEAQ. This CDR3 contains 15 residues. The CDR3 DNA reads as TGTGCCAGCAGCTTAGCGCAGGGCCTGAACACTGAAGCTTTCTTT. Translating gives CASSLAQGLNTEAFF.

The chain joins TRBV9 to TRBJ2-7; 10 bases align to TRBD1. V lost 5 bases to trimming and J lost 4 bases; unmatched junction nucleotides: 6. Germline V gives CDR1 SGDLS, CDR2 YYNGEE. This CDR3 region has 14 residues. CDR3 loop: CASSLGQGSYEQYF. CDR3 sequence (DNA): TGTGCCAGCAGTCTGGGACAGGGGTCTTACGAGCAGTACTTC.